These 25 T cell receptor beta chains share one sample of origin, sequenced in a study of response to subunit inactivated influenza vaccine. TCRdb re-analysed the RT-PCR reads in MiXCR, keeping a single row per CDR3 protein. This repertoire shows around 750,000 distinct CDR3 sequences, over 20% found once; its top ten account for roughly a tenth. Material: PBMCs from blood, obtained 5 days after vaccination. These receptors all come from a man in his forties or fifties who received an inactivated influenza vaccine.

This clonotype occurred many times. The gene calls are TRBV5-1 and TRBJ2-3; D unresolved. The V gene lost 5 bases and the J gene lost 3 bases, with 13 bases spanning the gap. CDR1 and CDR2 (germline): SGHRS, YFSETQ. This CDR3 is 14 amino acids long. The DNA for the CDR3 is TGCGCCAGCAGAAGAGTGGCTCCGACAGATACGCAGTATTTT. Its translation is CASRRVAPTDTQYF.

There are a few counts of this clonotype. The chain joins TRBV5-1 to TRBJ2-6, with D tentatively TRBD2 (5 bases). Looked up from germline, CDR1 is SGHRS and CDR2 is YFSETQ. V dropped 0 bases and J dropped 2 bases, with 9 bases sitting between them. The CDR3 runs 16 residues. CDR3 DNA: TGCGCCAGCAGCTTGGAAGCCGGGGCTGGGGCCAACGTCCTGACTTTC. Amino acids: CASSLEAGAGANVLTF.

This clonotype has a handful of counts. This chain uses TRBV12-3 or TRBV12-4 with TRBJ2-6, with 8 nucleotides matching TRBD1. CDR3 length: 15 residues. The V and J ends lost 5 bases and 3 bases, in that order; junction bases with no gene match: 3. This CDR3 is CASSQGQGGANVLTF. The DNA of the CDR3 is TGTGCCAGCAGTCAAGGACAGGGTGGGGCCAACGTCCTGACTTTC.

This clonotype came up many times. CDR3 bases: TGTGCCAGCAGTTTATGGGCTCCCACAGATACGCAGTATTTT. Translation: CASSLWAPTDTQYF. J is TRBJ2-3 and V is TRBV12-3 or TRBV12-4; no firm D call. CDR3 length: 14 residues. V was pared by 2 bases and J by 2 bases, with 8 bases between.

The chain has TRBV6-1 and TRBJ1-1; D gene ambiguous. From germline, CDR1 is MNHNS and CDR2 SASEGT. With 6 bases removed from V and 4 bases from J, the gap between germline ends came to 15 bases. The CDR3 consists of 14 residues. In DNA form, the CDR3 reads TGTGCCAGCAGAGCCTCGGGGTTCGGCACTGAAGCTTTCTTT. Translation gives CASRASGFGTEAFF.

This clonotype came up many times. This chain connects TRBV12-3 or TRBV12-4 to TRBJ2-2; 7 bases are shared with TRBD1. V was clipped by 3 bases and J by 1 base; unmatched bases: 2. There are 15 residues in the CDR3. Here the CDR3 DNA reads TGTGCCAGCAGTTTCGCAGGGGGGAACACCGGGGAGCTGTTTTTT. Translating it yields CASSFAGGNTGELFF.

The rearrangement uses TRBV7-2 and TRBJ1-6; TRBD1 aligns across 9 bases. V dropped 2 bases and J dropped 7; count of bases not matched to a gene: 3. The CDR3 extends over 15 amino acids. Germline V lookup: CDR1 SGHTA, CDR2 FQGNSA. The DNA for the CDR3 is TGTGCCAGCAGCTTACTGGGACAGGGCAATTCACCCCTCCACTTT. It yields the protein CASSLLGQGNSPLHF.

This clonotype was recorded a few times. J is TRBJ2-5 and V is TRBV7-3; D unclear. Trimming took 0 bases from V and 1 from J, leaving 6 bases between them. Germline loops: CDR1 SGHTA, CDR2 FQGTGA. The length of the CDR3 is 14 residues. The CDR3 nucleotides read TGTGCCAGCAGCTTAACGCCGGGCCAAGAGACCCAGTACTTC. Translation gives CASSLTPGQETQYF.

The chain carries TRBV19 and TRBJ2-5; D is unresolved. The CDR3 runs 11 residues. Germline V gene data show CDR1 as LNHDA and CDR2 as SQIVND (reference sequence). The V end was cut by 11 bases, the J end by 4 bases, with 11 bases between. The CDR3 is CASGPRETQYF. The CDR3 coding sequence is TGTGCCTCAGGTCCCCGAGAGACCCAGTACTTC.

The chain couples TRBV10-1 to TRBJ2-7, with D possibly being TRBD2 (5 bases). V dropped 2 bases and J dropped 7 bases, with 9 bases sitting between them. Germline V gene data show CDR1 as WNHNN and CDR2 as SYGVQD (reference sequence). This CDR3 comprises 12 residues. The CDR3 bases are TGCGCCAGCAGTGAGGTAGGGAGAGAGCAGTACTTC. It is translated as CASSEVGREQYF.

This clonotype was seen more than once but under ten times. This chain links TRBV7-2 with TRBJ2-5; 8 nucleotides agree with TRBD1. Germline trimming cut 7 bases from V and 2 bases from J; bases unmatched to any gene: 6. This CDR3 has 14 amino acids. Germline values: CDR1 SGHTA, CDR2 FQGNSA. This CDR3 reads CASNMQGAQETQYF. The CDR3 DNA reads TGTGCCAGCAATATGCAGGGGGCACAAGAGACCCAGTACTTC.

This clonotype was counted only a few times. The chain couples TRBV20-1 to TRBJ2-1; 8 positions agree with TRBD1. The ends lost 6 bases at V and 9 bases at J; junction bases unmatched: 16. In germline, CDR1 is DFQATT, CDR2 SNEGSKA (reference sequence). CDR3 length equals 15 residues. This CDR3 reads CSANPGQGGSREQFF. The CDR3 DNA reads TGCAGTGCCAACCCTGGACAGGGCGGATCCCGTGAGCAGTTCTTC.

The CDR3, as DNA: TGTGCCAGCAGCTTAGGGGTAGCGGGGTTGGAGACCCAGTACTTC. It specifies CASSLGVAGLETQYF. This chain links TRBV11-2 with TRBJ2-5, with 8 positions matching TRBD2. The CDR3 covers 15 residues. The germline V gene has CDR1 SGHAT and CDR2 FQNNGV. V trimming: 1 base; J trimming: 5 bases; junction bases outside the gene matches: 6.

This clonotype was observed a handful of times. The CDR3 spells CSVLKVRAKNIQYF. CDR3 bases: TGCAGCGTCCTAAAAGTGAGAGCCAAAAACATTCAGTACTTC. The rearrangement links TRBV29-1 to TRBJ2-4, with D unresolved. Trimming shortened V by 6 bases and J by 0 bases, and 12 bases separated the two germline ends. Germline CDR1 and CDR2: SQVTM and ANQGSEA. This CDR3 is 14 amino acids long.

The V and J genes are TRBV12-3 or TRBV12-4 and TRBJ2-1; 12 bases align to TRBD2. The CDR3 sequence is 15 residues long. The ends lost 5 bases at V and 7 bases at J; junction bases unmatched: 6. Written as DNA, the CDR3 is TGTGCCAGCAGTCGCGCTAGCGGGGGGGCGAATGAGCAGTTCTTC. Translating gives CASSRASGGANEQFF.

This clonotype was detected only a few times. The rearrangement links TRBV12-3 or TRBV12-4 to TRBJ2-1, with 9 bases lining up with TRBD1. This CDR3 region has 15 residues. V was pared by 7 bases and J by 5 bases, with 9 bases of the junction left unmatched. The CDR3 DNA sequence: TGTGCCAGCACTAATCTCGGACAGGGGAACAATGAGCAGTTCTTC. It yields the protein CASTNLGQGNNEQFF.

This clonotype showed up just once. The chain employs TRBV7-2 and TRBJ1-6; maybe TRBD1 (6 bases). There are 15 residues in the CDR3. Trimming took off 1 base at V and 7 bases at J, with 11 bases between the two ends. Germline assignment: CDR1 SGHTA and CDR2 FQGNSA. This chain's CDR3 is CASSLEGQINSPLHF. CDR3 nucleotides: TGTGCCAGCAGCTTAGAAGGACAGATAAATTCACCCCTCCACTTT.

This clonotype was picked up many times. The CDR3 spells CASSLEGSANQYF. Here the CDR3 DNA reads TGCGCCAGCAGCTTGGAAGGCAGCGCAAACCAGTACTTC. The V call is TRBV5-1, the J call TRBJ2-5, with D unresolved. The CDR3 totals 13 residues. The ends were cut back, 0 bases at V and 10 bases at J, with 13 bases in the middle. Germline-derived CDR1 and CDR2 are SGHRS and YFSETQ.

This clonotype was found a few times. This rearrangement joins TRBV5-1 to TRBJ2-1, with TRBD2 matching over 8 bases. V dropped 3 bases and J dropped 3; count of bases not matched to a gene: 5. The CDR3 loop spans 15 amino acids. Germline V CDR1 and CDR2: SGHRS, YFSETQ. The CDR3 DNA is TGCGCCAGCAGCTGGACTAGCAGAAACTACAATGAGCAGTTCTTC. This gives the protein CASSWTSRNYNEQFF.

The genes are TRBV18 and TRBJ2-5, with 12 positions matching TRBD2. The CDR3 has 16 amino acids. V shed 6 bases, J shed 2 bases, and the junction held 7 bases outside the gene matches. Per germline, CDR1 KGHSH and CDR2 LQKENI. The CDR3, as DNA: TGTGCCAGCTCTCTTTGGACTAGCGGGATGCAAGAGACCCAGTACTTC. Protein sequence: CASSLWTSGMQETQYF.

This clonotype has a count of ten or more. This rearrangement joins TRBV5-1 to TRBJ2-4; D is ambiguous. CDR1 SGHRS and CDR2 YFSETQ come from the germline V gene. Trimming stripped 4 bases from V and 0 bases from J, with 11 bases between. The CDR3 is 15 amino acids. The CDR3 region is CASSPAALAKNIQYF. The CDR3 DNA sequence: TGCGCCAGCAGCCCGGCCGCATTAGCCAAAAACATTCAGTACTTC.

This clonotype has only a few counts. CDR3 sequence reads: CSVETPWPRNEQFF. The CDR3 bases are TGCAGCGTTGAAACGCCGTGGCCGCGAAATGAGCAGTTCTTC. The rearrangement uses TRBV29-1 and TRBJ2-1, with D unclear. The ends were cut back, 2 bases at V and 7 bases at J, with 15 bases in the middle. The CDR3 extends over 14 amino acids. CDR1 is SQVTM and CDR2 is ANQGSEA in the germline V gene.

This clonotype was seen a handful of times. The gene calls are TRBV20-1 and TRBJ2-5, with D tentatively TRBD1 (6 bases). With 4 bases removed from V and 5 bases from J, the gap between germline ends came to 14 bases. This CDR3 region has 13 residues. CDR1 and CDR2 (germline): DFQATT, SNEGSKA (reference sequence). The CDR3 nucleotides read TGCAGTGCTATTAGGACAGTTCGGGAGACCCAGTACTTC. Translated: CSAIRTVRETQYF.

In this sample, this clonotype turned up many times. The J gene is TRBJ2-1, the V gene TRBV9; the D gene is possibly TRBD2 (5 bases). The CDR3 spans 14 residues. The germline V gene has CDR1 SGDLS and CDR2 YYNGEE. The V end was cut by 4 bases, the J end by 3 bases, with 11 bases between. The CDR3 nucleotides read TGTGCCAGCAGCCCCGGGGTAAGCTACAATGAGCAGTTCTTC. Amino acids: CASSPGVSYNEQFF.

This clonotype was recorded many times. The chain uses TRBV5-1 and TRBJ2-5, with 8 bases lining up with TRBD2. Germline V gene sequence: CDR1 SGHRS, CDR2 YFSETQ. The ends lost 1 base at V and 4 bases at J; junction bases unmatched: 3. This CDR3 comprises 14 residues. CDR3 loop: CASSLRLAGETQYF. The DNA for the CDR3 is TGCGCCAGCAGCTTGCGCCTAGCGGGAGAGACCCAGTACTTC.